This T cell receptor (beta chain) was recovered during a study of shared clonotypes between healthy human individuals. Study conclusions and caveats: The study drew on few donors, limiting represented genetic and exposure-history diversity. Lower generation probabilities were found for non-shared clonotypes than for those shared by all four donors.

Clones were read by immunoSEQ multiplex PCR, and TCRdb kept only the in-frame ones, dropping some. The sample records some 790,000 clones, about two thirds being singletons. The germline V gene encodes CDR1 SGHVS and CDR2 FQNEAQ. The junction had 4 bases not matched to a gene; V was cut back by 6 bases and J by 4 bases. CDR3 length: 13 residues. This clone was seen repeatedly, ten times or more. As yet, its antigen is unknown. CD4+ cells were split into CD45RA+ naive and CD45RA-negative memory subsets. The sequenced material came from memory CD4+ T cells sorted from blood. The sample's subset: CD45RA-negative fraction. This clonotype was obtained from a woman in her 30s in good health. This chain connects TRBV7-8 to TRBJ1-1; 8 bases are a match to TRBD1. CDR3 in DNA: TGTGCCAGCAGACCGACAGGGGTCACTGAAGCTTTCTTT. Encoded protein: CASRPTGVTEAFF.